This T cell receptor (beta chain) was identified during a study of shared clonotypes between healthy human individuals. For the study at large: Contributing individuals were a couple of females and a few males aged 18 to 49. General study results and limits: Lower generation probabilities were found for non-shared clonotypes than for those shared by all four donors.

The naive CD8 fraction comprised CD45RO-negative cells positively selected for CCR7 and excluded terminally differentiated effector memory CD45RA+ cells. Evenly divided among several immunoSEQ plates was the genomic DNA of each subset. This table comes from immunoSEQ multiplex PCR, and its TCRdb copy is limited to in-frame clones, with some not included. The repertoire holds over 2,000,000 clones, with 90% to 95% as singletons. As for this clone: Antigen: not known.

V lost 3 bases and J 5 bases, leaving 15 bases between the germline ends. CDR3 size: 14 residues. The germline V gene encodes CDR1 SGDLS and CDR2 YYNGEE. The receptor was derived from a man between 18 and 35 years old in good health. Some clones in this sample may be carry-over from other donors' samples. Sequenced material: naive CD8+ T cells from PBMCs. This chain uses TRBV9 with TRBJ2-7; no clear D. The CDR3 reads CASSGSDLGNEQYF. The CDR3 nucleotides are TGTGCCAGCAGCGGTAGTGACCTGGGGAACGAGCAGTACTTC.